Below, 23 T cell receptor beta chains from the same sample are listed, as sequenced in a study of CD8+CD57+ T cells in acquired aplastic anemia. Patients selected for sequencing had displayed CD8+CD57+ cell expansion by flow cytometry. Genomic DNA was employed as the template in profiling TCR beta VDJ and CDR3. MiXCR was run by TCRdb on the reads, yielding one entry per CDR3 protein. The table records approximately 200,000 distinct CDR3 sequences, over 40% of them present only once. Specimen: sorted CD4+, CD8+, or CD8+CD57+ T cells (not recorded which) from PBMCs. Receptors originate from a human donor with aplastic anemia.

Note on this clonotype: Given a much more abundant clone one base away, this may be a read error. V is TRBV5-4 and J is TRBJ2-2; 8 bases fit TRBD2. The CDR3 contains 14 residues. Germline CDR1 reads SGHNT; CDR2 reads YYREEE (reference sequence). Germline trimming cut 4 bases from V and 9 bases from J; bases unmatched to any gene: 8. The CDR3, as DNA: TGTGCCAGCAGCAACGGGGGGGGTTCCCGGGAGCTGTTTTTT. Its translation: CASSNGGGSRELFF.

This clonotype was seen once. The CDR3: CSARRAGLIYGYTF. CDR3 nucleotides: TGCAGTGCTAGGAGGGCAGGGTTAATCTATGGCTACACCTTC. This sequence joins TRBV20-1 and TRBJ1-2; possible D gene TRBD1, 5 bases. CDR1 is DFQATT and CDR2 is SNEGSKA in the germline V gene (reference sequence). The CDR3 runs 14 residues. Between the trimmed V and J ends, which lost 3 bases and 4 bases, there was a span of 15 bases.

At least ten counts were recorded for this clonotype. V gene TRBV24-1 combines with J gene TRBJ1-2; D is undetermined. The length of the CDR3 is 11 residues. V lost 5 bases and J lost 4, with 4 bases in between. In germline, CDR1 is KGHDR, CDR2 SFDVKD. CDR3 sequence: CATSGGYGYTF. DNA for the CDR3: TGTGCCACCAGTGGAGGCTATGGCTACACCTTC.

Of note for this clonotype: No conserved phenylalanine or tryptophan ends this CDR3, so it is likely a read error. This chain connects TRBV7-9 to TRBJ1-1; D remains unclear. CDR1 and CDR2 (germline): SEHNR, FQNEAQ (reference sequence). The CDR3 contains 14 residues. CDR3 bases: TGTGCCAGCAGCTTAGGGTCTGTAGACACCGAAGCTTTCCTT. This encodes CASSLGSVDTEAFL.

This chain joins TRBV5-1 and TRBJ2-3, with D tentatively TRBD1 or TRBD2 (6 bases each). This CDR3 contains 13 residues. CDR1 and CDR2 from the germline V gene are SGHRS and YFSETQ. Trimming took off 4 bases at V and 8 bases at J, with 14 bases between the two ends. DNA for the CDR3: TGCGCCAGCAGCGTAGGGGGGCAGAGTACGCAGTATTTT. It yields the protein CASSVGGQSTQYF.

In the case of this clonotype: A read error is possible here, since a much larger clone lies one base away. The CDR3 loop is CASSQEDPGIGQPQRF. The CDR3 DNA reads TGTGCCAGCAGCCAAGAAGATCCAGGGATTGGTCAGCCCCAGCGTTTT. V and J are TRBV3-1 and TRBJ1-5; a weak D match, TRBD1 (5 bases). The V gene's germline CDR1 is LGHDT and CDR2 YNNKEL (reference sequence). There are 16 residues in the CDR3.

The chain uses TRBV29-1 and TRBJ2-1, with D uncertain. CDR3 length: 12 amino acids. Trimming left V 3 bases short and J 11 bases short, with 14 bases between. Germline CDR1 SQVTM, CDR2 ANQGSEA. The CDR3, as DNA: TGCAGCGTTGATCAGGCGCAGGCGAAGCAGTTCTTC. Amino acid sequence: CSVDQAQAKQFF.

In this sample, this clonotype turned up many times. This chain connects TRBV2 to TRBJ1-2, with D tentatively TRBD1 (6 bases). V shed 5 bases and J shed 2 bases, with 18 bases lying between them. The CDR3 contains 16 residues. The germline gives CDR1 SNHLY, CDR2 FYNNEI. The CDR3 DNA follows: TGTGCCAGCAGTTTCACCTTACAGGGCGCCAACTATGGCTACACCTTC. This sequence encodes CASSFTLQGANYGYTF. The full variable domain, completed using reference TRBV2 and TRBJ1-2, is EPEVTQTPSHQVTQMGQEVILRCVPISNHLYFYWYRQILGQKVEFLVSFYNNEISEKSEIFDDQFSVERPDGSNFTLKIRSTKLEDSAMYFCASSFTLQGANYGYTFGSGTRLTVV.

As regards this clonotype: With a much larger clone just one base away, this may be a read error. The chain combines TRBV2 with TRBJ2-7; 7 bases line up with TRBD1. V lost 6 bases and J lost 6; bases outside the gene matches: 8. The germline V gene has CDR1 SNHLY and CDR2 FYNNEI. CDR3 size: 13 residues. The DNA of the CDR3 is TGTGCCAGCAGGGTACAGGGGATCTGCGAGCAGTACTTC. Protein: CASRVQGICEQYF. Full variable domain (rest looked up from reference TRBV2 and TRBJ2-7): EPEVTQTPSHQVTQMGQEVILRCVPISNHLYFYWYRQILGQKVEFLVSFYNNEISEKSEIFDDQFSVERPDGSNFTLKIRSTKLEDSAMYFCASRVQGICEQYFGPGTRLTVT.

Many counts were recorded for this clonotype. The chain carries TRBV20-1 and TRBJ1-1; D ambiguous. The CDR3 is 15 residues long. The V end was cut by 4 bases, the J end by 1 base, with 16 bases between. Per the germline V gene, CDR1 is DFQATT and CDR2 is SNEGSKA (reference sequence). The CDR3 DNA is TGCAGTGCTACAATACTGGGCAGCCGGAACACTGAAGCTTTCTTT. Translating it yields CSATILGSRNTEAFF.

This clonotype was detected ten times or more. The rearrangement links TRBV29-1 to TRBJ1-2; no clear D gene. There are 13 residues in the CDR3. Trimming took off 4 bases at V and 1 base at J, with 10 bases between the two ends. Germline-derived CDR1 and CDR2 are SQVTM and ANQGSEA. The CDR3 region is CSVGKTVNYGYTF. CDR3 sequence (DNA): TGCAGCGTTGGAAAGACGGTTAACTATGGCTACACCTTC.

V gene TRBV12-5 combines with J gene TRBJ2-7; D gene unclear. Trimming stripped 2 bases from V and 5 bases from J, with 16 bases between. The CDR3 covers 15 residues. Looked up from germline, CDR1 is LGHNT and CDR2 is FRNRAP. The CDR3 nucleotides are TGTGCTAGTGGTTTGACAAACACCCGTCATGACGAGCAGTACTTC. It yields the protein CASGLTNTRHDEQYF.

This clonotype was counted once. This chain links TRBV10-2 with TRBJ2-3; D is unresolved. Germline V gene data show CDR1 as WSHSY and CDR2 as SAAADI. Trimming took 10 bases from V and 2 from J, leaving 19 bases between them. This CDR3 is 15 amino acids long. The CDR3 DNA sequence: TGCGCCACCCTAACCGGACGGACCTTCACAGATACGCAGTATTTT. This gives the protein CATLTGRTFTDTQYF.

The chain uses TRBV7-9 and TRBJ1-2, with D unresolved. V lost 2 bases, J lost 8 bases, and 21 bases lay in between. The germline V gene encodes CDR1 SEHNR and CDR2 FQNEAQ (reference sequence). CDR3 length: 16 amino acids. Here the CDR3 reads CASSLISGRISTGYTF. In DNA form, the CDR3 reads TGTGCCAGCAGCTTAATATCCGGCAGGATCTCAACCGGCTACACCTTC.

This clonotype was observed a handful of times. The V gene is TRBV28, the J gene TRBJ1-1; D is unresolved. The CDR3 contains 13 residues. Germline CDR1 MDHEN, CDR2 SYDVKM. Trimming took 7 bases from V and 4 from J, leaving 13 bases between them. The CDR3 DNA reads as TGTGCCAGCATGGGAGGGCCCTTCACTGAAGCTTTCTTT. Amino acids: CASMGGPFTEAFF.

The chain carries TRBV28 and TRBJ1-1; TRBD1 might be the D (5 bases). Trimming shortened V by 4 bases and J by 4 bases, and 13 bases separated the two germline ends. Germline V gene data show CDR1 as MDHEN and CDR2 as SYDVKM. The CDR3 is 14 amino acids. DNA of the CDR3: TGTGCCAGCAGTTGGGACGGCGAGAGCACTGAAGCTTTCTTT. It yields the protein CASSWDGESTEAFF.

A word on this clonotype: A read error may account for a junction end that differs from germline. The chain recombines TRBV9 with TRBJ2-3; possible D gene TRBD2, 6 bases. This CDR3 is 15 amino acids long. Germline values: CDR1 SGDLS, CDR2 YYNGEE. The chain's CDR3 is CASSIGAGWADTQYF. The CDR3, as DNA: TGCGCCAGCAGCATAGGTGCGGGGTGGGCAGATACGCAGTATTTT.

The chain couples TRBV10-3 to TRBJ1-2, with 9 bases fitting TRBD1. The germline V gene has CDR1 ENHRY and CDR2 SYGVKD. Trimming removed 10 bases from V and 4 bases from J; junction bases left unmatched: 7. The CDR3 runs 13 residues. CDR3 region: CATGTGSSYGYTF. CDR3 coding DNA: TGTGCCACCGGGACAGGGAGTAGCTATGGCTACACCTTC.

On this clonotype itself: The CDR3 end shows no conserved phenylalanine or tryptophan, and so a read error is likely. The DNA is omitted, as the CDR3 cannot be located on it reliably, and the CDR3 follows TCRdb's listing. The V and J genes are TRBV5-1 and TRBJ1-1; TRBD1, the table's D call, was not compared with the DNA. Per germline, CDR1 SGHRS and CDR2 YFSETQ. Both ends counted, the CDR3 spans 16 residues. CDR3 in amino acids: CASSLRVGGVNTEASS.

Only one count was recorded for this clonotype. A single base separates this from a much larger clone, so it may be a read error. The chain employs TRBV2 and TRBJ2-7; D uncertain. Germline CDR1 and CDR2: SNHLY and FYNNEI. The CDR3 is 14 residues long. CDR3 sequence: CASSFLQTPYERYF. The CDR3 DNA reads TGTGCCAGCAGTTTCCTCCAGACACCCTACGAGCGGTACTTC.

The J gene is TRBJ1-6, the V gene TRBV5-1; D perhaps matches TRBD1 (5 bases). Trimming left V 3 bases short and J 7 bases short, with 14 bases between. This CDR3 contains 15 residues. Per the germline V gene, CDR1 is SGHRS and CDR2 is YFSETQ. The CDR3 spells CASSSPGTPNSPLHF. Here the CDR3 DNA reads TGCGCCAGCAGCTCCCCCGGGACTCCGAATTCACCCCTCCACTTT.

The V gene is TRBV2, the J gene TRBJ1-5; 10 nucleotides agree with TRBD1. Per germline, CDR1 SNHLY and CDR2 FYNNEI. J lost 0 bases, V lost 4 bases, and 9 bases had no gene match. The CDR3 loop spans 18 amino acids. The CDR3 DNA reads TGTGCCAGCAGTGTGTCCCGGGACAGGGGCCATAGCAATCAGCCCCAGCATTTT. Translated, it gives CASSVSRDRGHSNQPQHF.

This clonotype has just a few counts. A clone one base away is much larger, so this may be a read error. The V call is TRBV12-3 or TRBV12-4, the J call TRBJ1-1; the D gene is possibly TRBD1 (6 bases). Between the trimmed V and J ends, which lost 1 base and 3 bases, there was a span of 9 bases. CDR3 length: 14 amino acids. The CDR3 DNA reads TGTGCCAGCAGTTTAGGGACAGCCGACACTGAAGCTTTCTTT. Translating gives CASSLGTADTEAFF.